This T cell receptor (beta chain) was documented in a study of T cells in Graves' hyperthyroidism and ophthalmopathy. Overall study results and limits: Most clonotypes expanded in thyroid above 0.001 were likewise present in blood.

This clonotype was recorded many times. As yet, its antigen is unknown. The TCR beta CDR3 regions underwent amplification using RNA transcripts as the source. A set of HTBI primers served as the primers for a first-round RT-PCR of the TCR CDR3. One entry per CDR3 protein, called by TCRdb with MiXCR from the multiplex PCR reads. The table has over 500,000 distinct CDR3 sequences, 40% to 50% seen once. The study left out patients who had uncontrolled infection, other autoimmune disease, pregnancy or lactation. The study based diagnoses on clinical symptoms, serum thyroxine and TRAb, thyroid ultrasound and orbital computed tomography. V lost 9 bases, J lost 2 bases, and 5 bases lay in between. Per germline, CDR1 LNHDA and CDR2 SQIVND (reference sequence). The CDR3 totals 11 residues.

The sample consisted of peripheral blood or thyroid tissue (not recorded which). The V call is TRBV19, the J call TRBJ1-5; D unresolved. The receptor was derived from an adult woman with Graves' disease, either hyperthyroidism or ophthalmopathy (not recorded which). The CDR3 DNA sequence: TGTGCCAGCGGGGGCAATCAGCCCCAGCATTTT. Translation: CASGGNQPQHF.